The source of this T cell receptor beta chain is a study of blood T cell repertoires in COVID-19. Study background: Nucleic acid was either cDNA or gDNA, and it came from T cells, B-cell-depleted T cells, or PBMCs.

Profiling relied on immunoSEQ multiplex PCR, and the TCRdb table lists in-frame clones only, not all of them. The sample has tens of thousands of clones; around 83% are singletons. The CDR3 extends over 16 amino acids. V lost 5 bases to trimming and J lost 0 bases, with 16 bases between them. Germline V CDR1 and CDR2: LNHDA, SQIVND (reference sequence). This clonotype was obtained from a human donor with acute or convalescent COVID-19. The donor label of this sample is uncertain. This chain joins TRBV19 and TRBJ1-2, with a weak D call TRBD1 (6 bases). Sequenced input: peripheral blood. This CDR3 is CASSLGRGPTNYGYTF. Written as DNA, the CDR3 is TGTGCCAGTAGTCTGGGCAGGGGACCTACTAACTATGGCTACACCTTC. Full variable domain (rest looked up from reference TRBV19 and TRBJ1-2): DGGITQSPKYLFRKEGQNVTLSCEQNLNHDAMYWYRQDPGQGLRLIYYSQIVNDFQKGDIAEGYSVSREKKESFPLTVTSAQKNPTAFYLCASSLGRGPTNYGYTFGSGTRLTVV.